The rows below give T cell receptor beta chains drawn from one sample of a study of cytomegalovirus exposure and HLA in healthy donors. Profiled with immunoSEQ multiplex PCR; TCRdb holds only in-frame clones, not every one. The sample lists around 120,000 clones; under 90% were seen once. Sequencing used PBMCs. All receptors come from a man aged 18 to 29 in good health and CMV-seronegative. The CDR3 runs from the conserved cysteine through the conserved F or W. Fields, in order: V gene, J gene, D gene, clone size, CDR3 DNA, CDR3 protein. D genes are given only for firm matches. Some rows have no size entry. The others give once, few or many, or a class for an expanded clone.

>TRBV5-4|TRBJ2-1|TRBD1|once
TGTGCCAGCAGCTCGGGACAGAGCTACAATGAGCAGTTCTTC
CASSSGQSYNEQFF
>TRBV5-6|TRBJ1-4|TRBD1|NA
TGTGCCAGCAGCTTGGACCCAGGGGGGACTAATGAAAAACTGTTTTTT
CASSLDPGGTNEKLFF
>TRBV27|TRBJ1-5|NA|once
TGTGCCAGCAGTAGTCCCGGGGATAATCAGCCCCAGCATTTT
CASSSPGDNQPQHF
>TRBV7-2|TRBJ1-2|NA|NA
TGTGCCAGCAGCCCACGGACGGGAAACTATGGCTACACCTTC
CASSPRTGNYGYTF
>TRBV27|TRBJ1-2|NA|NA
TGTGCCAGCAGTTTGGGCGCGGGGGCCTTCTATGGCTACACCTTC
CASSLGAGAFYGYTF
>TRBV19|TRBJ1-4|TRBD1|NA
TGTGCCAGTAGTGGGTCCGGGACAGGGGATGAAAAACTGTTTTTT
CASSGSGTGDEKLFF
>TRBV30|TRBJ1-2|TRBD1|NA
TGTGCCTGGAGCAAACAGGGGATTACCTATGGCTACACCTTC
CAWSKQGITYGYTF
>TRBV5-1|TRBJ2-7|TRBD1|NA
TGCGCCAGCAGCTTCGCTGGACAGGGGACCTACGAGCAGTACTTC
CASSFAGQGTYEQYF
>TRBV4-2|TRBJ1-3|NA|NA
TGTGCCAGCAGCCACATCGGAACCTTAGGGAGGCCTGGAAACACCATATATTTT
CASSHIGTLGRPGNTIYF
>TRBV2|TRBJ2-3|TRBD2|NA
TGTGCCAGCAGCTGGGTCGGGGAGGGCAGCACAGATACGCAGTATTTT
CASSWVGEGSTDTQYF
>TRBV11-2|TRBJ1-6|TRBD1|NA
TGTGCCAGCAGTTTGGACAGGAGGATCTATAATTCACCCCTCCACTTT
CASSLDRRIYNSPLHF
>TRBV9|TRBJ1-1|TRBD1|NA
TGTGCCAGCAGCGTTAGAGACAGGGGGCTGAACACTGAAGCTTTCTTT
CASSVRDRGLNTEAFF
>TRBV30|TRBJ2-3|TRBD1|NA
TGTGCCTGGATTACAACCGGGACAGGGGTAGATACGCAGTATTTT
CAWITTGTGVDTQYF
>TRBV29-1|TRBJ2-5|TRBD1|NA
TGCAGCGTCCCCCAGAGGGGACAGAGGGAGACCCAGTACTTC
CSVPQRGQRETQYF
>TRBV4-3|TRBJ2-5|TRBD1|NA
TGCGCCAGCAGCCAAGATCGTACAGGGGGGAGAGAGACCCAGTACTTC
CASSQDRTGGRETQYF
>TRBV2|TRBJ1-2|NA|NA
TGTGCCAGCAGTGAAATGGAGGACTATGGCTACACCTTC
CASSEMEDYGYTF
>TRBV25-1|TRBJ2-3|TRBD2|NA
TGTGCCAGCAGTGAATCAGGACTAGCTCAGTATTTT
CASSESGLAQYF
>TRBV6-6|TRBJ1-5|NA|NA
TGTGCCAGCATTGGGATCAGGGATCAGCCCCAGCATTTT
CASIGIRDQPQHF
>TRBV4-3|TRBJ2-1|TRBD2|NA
TGCGCCAGCAGCCCCGGAGCGGGGTGGATGGATGAGCAGTTCTTC
CASSPGAGWMDEQFF
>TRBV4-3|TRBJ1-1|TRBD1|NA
TGCGCCAGCAGCCAAAGGACAGGGACATACACTGAAGCTTTCTTT
CASSQRTGTYTEAFF
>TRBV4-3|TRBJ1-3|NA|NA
TGCGCCAGCAGCCAAGATTTCGGATTTTGGGCAGAGGGAAACACCATATATTTT
CASSQDFGFWAEGNTIYF
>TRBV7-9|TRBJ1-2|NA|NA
TGTGCCAGCAGCCCGGTCCAGGGTTCTAACTATGGCTACACCTTC
CASSPVQGSNYGYTF
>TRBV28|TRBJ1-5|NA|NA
TGTGCCAGCAGTTTGGTTTTTCACAATAGCAATCAGCCCCAGCATTTT
CASSLVFHNSNQPQHF
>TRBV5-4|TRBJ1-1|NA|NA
TGTGCCAGCAGCCTGCGGGAGAACACTGAAGCTTTCTTT
CASSLRENTEAFF
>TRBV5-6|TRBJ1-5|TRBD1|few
TGTGCCAGCAGCTTAGGACAGGGGAGGGATCAGCCCCAGCATTTT
CASSLGQGRDQPQHF
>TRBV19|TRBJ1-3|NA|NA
TGTGCCAGTATACGGGGAAACACCATATATTTT
CASIRGNTIYF
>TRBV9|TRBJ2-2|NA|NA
TGTGCCAGCAGCTTTCCGGGTCTCGAAGACTCTCGGGACACCGGGGAGCTGTTTTTT
CASSFPGLEDSRDTGELFF
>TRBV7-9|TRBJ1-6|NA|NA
TGTGCCAGCAGCTACAGGGCGGTGGGAAATTCACCCCTCCACTTT
CASSYRAVGNSPLHF
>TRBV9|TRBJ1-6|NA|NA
TGTGCCAGCAGCGTCCCAGGCCAGAATTCACCCCTCCACTTT
CASSVPGQNSPLHF
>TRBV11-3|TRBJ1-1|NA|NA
TGTGCCAGCAGCCCGGGACATCAGAACACTGAAGCTTTCTTT
CASSPGHQNTEAFF
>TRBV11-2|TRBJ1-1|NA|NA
TGTGCCAGCAGCTTAGACTATCGGGGGACCACTGAAGCTTTCTTT
CASSLDYRGTTEAFF
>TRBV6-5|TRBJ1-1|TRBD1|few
TGTGCCAGCAGAAGGACAGGGGTTGCTGAAGCTTTCTTT
CASRRTGVAEAFF
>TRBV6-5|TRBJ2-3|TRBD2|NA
TGTGCCAGCAATTACCTCGGGGGGGGCACAGATACGCAGTATTTT
CASNYLGGGTDTQYF
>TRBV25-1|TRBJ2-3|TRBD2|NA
TGTGCCAGCAGTGCCTTAGCGGGGGGTAAGGCAGATACGCAGTATTTT
CASSALAGGKADTQYF
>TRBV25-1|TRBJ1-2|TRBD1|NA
TGTGCCAGCACCCGGGGACAGGGGCCCTATGGCTACACCTTC
CASTRGQGPYGYTF
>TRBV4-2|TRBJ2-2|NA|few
TGTGCCAGCCAAGACACTAGCACCGGGGAGCTGTTTTTT
CASQDTSTGELFF
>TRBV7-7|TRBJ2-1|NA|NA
TGTGCTAGCAGCTTAGGGCAGGGGACGATAGATGAGCAGTTCTTC
CASSLGQGTIDEQFF
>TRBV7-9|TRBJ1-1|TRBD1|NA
TGTGCCAGCAGTCGGACAGGGGGCTGGACTGAAGCTTTCTTT
CASSRTGGWTEAFF
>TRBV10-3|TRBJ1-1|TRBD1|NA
TGTGCCATCAGCCCCAGGGACAGCAACACTGAAGCTTTCTTT
CAISPRDSNTEAFF
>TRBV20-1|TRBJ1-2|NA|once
TGCAGTGCTGTGCGGGGTGGCTACACCTTC
CSAVRGGYTF
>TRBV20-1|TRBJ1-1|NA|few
TGCAGTGCTAGAGTAAGGAATAGCGCTTTCTTT
CSARVRNSAFF
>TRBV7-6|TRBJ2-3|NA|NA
TGTGCCAGCAGCTTAGACAGGGTCGATACGCAGTATTTT
CASSLDRVDTQYF
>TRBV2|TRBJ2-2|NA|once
TGTGCCAGCAGTTCCAGCGGGCACACCGGGGAGCTGTTTTTT
CASSSSGHTGELFF
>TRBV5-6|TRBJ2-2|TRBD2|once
TGTGCCAGCAGCCTACGGACTAGCGGGGGGAGAAACACCGGGGAGCTGTTTTTT
CASSLRTSGGRNTGELFF
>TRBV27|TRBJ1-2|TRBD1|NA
TGTGCCAGCATCGAGCCGGTGGACAGGGGCTACTATGGCTACACCTTC
CASIEPVDRGYYGYTF
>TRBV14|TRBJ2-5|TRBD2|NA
TGTGCCAGCAGCCAAAAGGGAGGGTCCTCTATCTTGGGGGAGACCCAGTACTTC
CASSQKGGSSILGETQYF
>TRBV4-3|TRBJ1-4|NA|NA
TGCGCCAGCAGCCAAGCCCCCCGTGAAAAACTGTTTTTT
CASSQAPREKLFF
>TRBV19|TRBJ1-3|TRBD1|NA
TGTGCCAGTAGTAAACCGACAGGGGCAAACACCATATATTTT
CASSKPTGANTIYF
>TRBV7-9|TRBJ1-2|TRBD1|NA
TGTGCCAGCAGCTTAGACGGCAGGGGGCAAGACTATGGCTACACCTTC
CASSLDGRGQDYGYTF
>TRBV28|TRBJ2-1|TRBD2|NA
TGTGCCAGCAGCCCTCGACTAGCGGGGGGGATCTACAATGAGCAGTTCTTC
CASSPRLAGGIYNEQFF
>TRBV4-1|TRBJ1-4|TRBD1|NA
TGCGCCAGCAGCCATCTTACTCGCCGGGACAGGGGGCAATCTGAGGAAAAACTGTTTTTT
CASSHLTRRDRGQSEEKLFF
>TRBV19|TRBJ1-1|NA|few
TGTGCCAGTAGTATAAGAGGACAGATGAACACTGAAGCTTTCTTT
CASSIRGQMNTEAFF
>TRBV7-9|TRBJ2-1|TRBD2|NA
TGTGCCAGCAGCTCGAGCGGGGGGACATACAATGAGCAGTTCTTC
CASSSSGGTYNEQFF
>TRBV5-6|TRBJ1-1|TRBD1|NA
TGTGCCAGCAGCTCGGCCGGGACAGGGATCACTGAAGCTTTCTTT
CASSSAGTGITEAFF